The sequence of this TCR beta chain was determined in a study of T-cell reconstitution after alpha-beta-depleted transplantation in children. The V and J ends lost 6 bases and 0 bases respectively, with 16 bases between them. CDR3 length: 15 residues. CDR1 SGHRS and CDR2 YFSETQ come from the germline V gene. Construction of the TCRbeta library involved unique molecular identifiers. A single record per CDR3 protein comes from TCRdb applying MiXCR to the PCR reads. The sample includes approximately 490,000 distinct CDR3 sequences, over 9.5% of them seen just once. This clonotype was detected ten times or more. Its cognate antigen is unknown. Notes on the study in general: T cells produced anew were the main source of T-cell counts and diversity one year after transplant.

The sequencing here drew on PBMCs, taken before TCRalphabeta/CD19-depleted stem cell transplant. The origin of this receptor is a child aged 2-15 years with inherited bone marrow failure, due to receive a stem cell transplant. The chain employs TRBV5-1 and TRBJ2-7; maybe TRBD1 (6 bases). DNA of the CDR3: TGCGCCAGCACCTCCAACAGGACAGCCTCCTACGAGCAGTACTTC. Encoded protein: CASTSNRTASYEQYF.